Listed below are T cell receptor beta chains from one sample, sequenced in a study of radiation and T cells in renal cell carcinoma. Clones were read by immunoSEQ multiplex PCR, and TCRdb kept only the in-frame ones, dropping some. The table has about 150,000 clones, roughly 87% seen once. The material was blood, obtained from a patient whose treatment included radiotherapy and nephrectomy. These receptor sequences come from a woman in her forties or fifties with renal cell carcinoma. The CDR3 runs from the conserved cysteine through the conserved F or W. A D gene is named only where the DNA matches it firmly. A row's size may be missing; if present it is once, few, many or a size class.

j_call v_call clone_size d_call cdr3_length cdr3_nt cdr3_aa
TRBJ1-1 TRBV14 few NA 13 TGTGCCAGCAGCCTTGGAAGGTACACTGAAGCTTTCTTT CASSLGRYTEAFF
TRBJ2-7 TRBV6-1 NA NA 11 TGTGCCAGCAAATCCAGCTACGAGCAGTACTTC CASKSSYEQYF
TRBJ1-1 TRBV25-1 NA NA 14 TGTGCCAGCAGTGCGCACCTGGGGAACACTGAAGCTTTCTTT CASSAHLGNTEAFF
TRBJ2-3 TRBV19 NA TRBD2 14 TGTGCCAGTAGTATAGGTGGGGGGGCAGATACGCAGTATTTT CASSIGGGADTQYF
TRBJ2-3 TRBV7-3 NA NA 14 TGTGCCAGCAGCTCGAGGGGTTCGTCAGATACGCAGTATTTT CASSSRGSSDTQYF
TRBJ1-5 TRBV5-6 once NA 16 TGTGCCAGCAGCGACCGAAGGAGAGGGCCCAATCAGCCCCAGCATTTT CASSDRRRGPNQPQHF
TRBJ1-6 TRBV25-1 NA NA 13 TGTGCCAGTCATACAGGCGAGAATTCACCCCTCCACTTT CASHTGENSPLHF
TRBJ1-2 TRBV30 few NA 9 TGTGCCTGGACGGGGGGCTACACCTTC CAWTGGYTF
TRBJ2-7 TRBV11-2 NA NA 16 TGTGCCAGCAGCTTGACTTGGGGCCTAGGGGCCTACGAGCAGTACTTC CASSLTWGLGAYEQYF
TRBJ1-4 TRBV6-1 NA NA 14 TGTGCCAGCAGTGAAGGGGGAGGGAATGAAAAACTGTTTTTT CASSEGGGNEKLFF
TRBJ2-1 TRBV9 NA NA 13 TGTGCCAGCAGCGTAGCGACTTACAATGAGCAGTTCTTC CASSVATYNEQFF
TRBJ2-7 TRBV4-3 NA NA 15 TGCGCCAGCAGCCAAGATCAAATGAACATCTACGAGCAGTACTTC CASSQDQMNIYEQYF
TRBJ1-6 TRBV14 NA NA 13 TGTGCCAGCAGGAGCTCCTATAATTCACCCCTCCACTTT CASRSSYNSPLHF
TRBJ1-1 TRBV7-3 NA NA 13 TGTGCCAGCAGCTTAAATCTGGGCACTGAAGCTTTCTTT CASSLNLGTEAFF
TRBJ2-5 TRBV7-2 few NA 15 TGTGCCAGCAGCTTAGTAGATTTTCCCCAAGAGACCCAGTACTTC CASSLVDFPQETQYF
TRBJ1-3 TRBV6-1 NA NA 15 TGTGCCAGCAGCACGAGCGGTATTTCTGGAAACACCATATATTTT CASSTSGISGNTIYF
TRBJ1-5 TRBV6-6 NA NA 16 TGTGCCAGCAGTTACTACGGCGACTTGCGGGGTCAGCCCCAGCATTTT CASSYYGDLRGQPQHF
TRBJ1-5 TRBV6-1 NA NA 16 TGTGCCAGCAGTGAATATGAAACGAGGAACAATCAGCCCCAGCATTTT CASSEYETRNNQPQHF
TRBJ2-3 TRBV25-1 NA NA 13 TGTGCCAGCAGTCCCTACGGGGCAGATACGCAGTATTTT CASSPYGADTQYF
TRBJ2-1 TRBV5-1 NA TRBD2 16 TGCGCCAGCAGCCCACTACCGGGACTAGCGAAGAATGAGCAGTTCTTC CASSPLPGLAKNEQFF
TRBJ2-5 TRBV9 NA NA 13 TGTGCCAGCAGCTGGGGCGGCCAAGAGACCCAGTACTTC CASSWGGQETQYF
TRBJ2-3 TRBV30 NA NA 15 TGTGCCTGGAGTGTAGGAGAGTCGAGGGCAGATACGCAGTATTTT CAWSVGESRADTQYF
TRBJ1-2 TRBV5-1 NA NA 16 TGCGCCAGCAGCCCTGGGACGTTGGCAGGAGAAATTGGCTACACCTTC CASSPGTLAGEIGYTF
TRBJ1-2 TRBV4-1 NA TRBD1 14 TGCGCCAGCAGCTTGACGACAGGGGGATATGGCTACACCTTC CASSLTTGGYGYTF
TRBJ2-7 TRBV28 NA NA 14 TGTGCCAGCAGTGGGGTTTCACCAGGCTACGAGCAGTACTTC CASSGVSPGYEQYF
TRBJ1-5 TRBV5-6 few TRBD1 12 TGTGCCAGCAGCTTGAGGGACAGGCCCCAGCATTTT CASSLRDRPQHF
TRBJ1-1 TRBV4-1 few NA 13 TGCGCCAGCAGCCAGATAGTGAACACTGAAGCTTTCTTT CASSQIVNTEAFF
TRBJ2-7 TRBV19 NA NA 13 TGTGCCAGTAGTATTTCCAGGGGCTCCGAGCAGTACTTC CASSISRGSEQYF
TRBJ1-3 TRBV4-1 NA NA 14 TGCGCCAGCAGCCAACCCAGGGATCGAAACACCATATATTTT CASSQPRDRNTIYF
TRBJ2-5 TRBV7-2 NA NA 13 TGTGCCAGCAGCCAGGGGGGTCCGGAGACCCAGTACTTC CASSQGGPETQYF
TRBJ2-3 TRBV19 NA NA 12 TGTGCCAGTAGTCTCCCCGAGGGCACGCAGTATTTT CASSLPEGTQYF
TRBJ2-3 TRBV4-3 few TRBD2 16 TGCGCCAGCAGCCAAGATGAACTAGCGGGGGGAGATACGCAGTATTTT CASSQDELAGGDTQYF
TRBJ2-7 TRBV6-5 NA TRBD1 14 TGTGCCAGCAGTTACAGGACAGGGACCGACGAGCAGTACTTC CASSYRTGTDEQYF